A selection of T cell receptor beta chains follows, all from one sample in a study of regulatory T cells. The protocol was immunoSEQ multiplex PCR, while the TCRdb copy is restricted to in-frame clones and leaves out a portion. Among some 15,000 clones listed, approximately 80% were seen once. Sequencing used conventional CD4+ T cells sorted from blood. Receptor source: a person between 30 and 45 years old with CD3G deficiency. Both conserved end residues are part of each CDR3. D genes are given only for firm matches. Not all rows give a size; the values are once, few, many and, for expanded clones, a class.

>TRBJ2-7|TRBD2|.|TRBV7-8
CASSQGTSGRAQEQYF
TGTGCCAGCAGCCAAGGGACTAGCGGGAGGGCCCAAGAGCAGTACTTC
>TRBJ1-1|TRBD1|.|TRBV6-1
CASSASGTAEAFF
TGTGCCAGCAGTGCCTCCGGGACAGCGGAAGCTTTCTTT
>TRBJ2-5|.|.|TRBV7-4
CASQRGETQYF
TGTGCCAGCCAACGAGGGGAGACCCAGTACTTC
>TRBJ2-5|.|.|TRBV7-9
CASSLRGETQYF
TGTGCCAGCAGCTTAAGGGGAGAGACCCAGTACTTC
>TRBJ1-2|.|.|TRBV28
CASSVAGNGYTF
TGTGCCAGCAGTGTAGCAGGAAATGGCTACACCTTC
>TRBJ1-2|.|once|TRBV28
CASSLVGVPHYGYTF
TGTGCCAGCAGTTTAGTGGGGGTCCCTCACTATGGCTACACCTTC
>TRBJ2-7|.|.|TRBV5-1
CASSLAQGGEQYF
TGCGCCAGCAGCTTGGCACAGGGAGGCGAGCAGTACTTC
>TRBJ1-1|.|.|TRBV6-6
CASSYNRELATEAFF
TGTGCCAGCAGTTACAACCGGGAATTGGCCACTGAAGCTTTCTTT
>TRBJ2-2|.|.|TRBV5-1
CASREGSGSANTGELFF
TGCGCCAGCAGGGAAGGATCAGGCTCCGCGAACACCGGGGAGCTGTTTTTT
>TRBJ2-7|.|.|TRBV18
CASSPFKGGAYEQYF
TGTGCCAGCTCACCTTTCAAGGGAGGCGCCTACGAGCAGTACTTC
>TRBJ2-5|.|.|TRBV7-6
CASSRGQKETQYF
TGTGCCAGCAGCCGCGGACAGAAAGAGACCCAGTACTTC
>TRBJ1-2|TRBD1|.|TRBV28
CASSLSGQAGTF
TGTGCCAGCAGCCTATCCGGACAGGCTGGCACCTTC
>TRBJ1-1|.|.|TRBV27
CASSFRRRTEAFF
TGTGCCAGCAGTTTTCGGAGGAGGACTGAAGCTTTCTTT
>TRBJ1-1|.|.|TRBV6-1
CASRRAQHTEAFF
TGTGCCAGCAGGCGGGCCCAGCACACTGAAGCTTTCTTT
>TRBJ2-7|TRBD1|.|TRBV5-1
CASSLEGAHYEQYF
TGCGCCAGCAGCTTGGAGGGGGCCCACTACGAGCAGTACTTC
>TRBJ2-2|.|.|TRBV19
CASRLGNTGELFF
TGTGCCAGTAGGTTAGGAAACACCGGGGAGCTGTTTTTT
>TRBJ2-7|TRBD1|.|TRBV19
CASSLDRGTYEQYF
TGTGCCAGTAGTCTGGACAGGGGCACCTACGAGCAGTACTTC
>TRBJ2-7|.|.|TRBV18
CASSEYDSYEQYF
TGTGCCAGCTCAGAGTATGACAGCTACGAGCAGTACTTC
>TRBJ1-6|.|.|TRBV28
CASSKVVWAWPSPLHF
TGTGCCAGCAGTAAGGTAGTCTGGGCCTGGCCTTCACCCCTCCACTTT
>TRBJ1-5|.|.|TRBV6-1
CASSLTQHSNQPQHF
TGTGCCAGCAGCCTGACACAGCATAGCAATCAGCCCCAGCATTTT
>TRBJ2-3|.|.|TRBV28
CASSLGGTDTQYF
TGTGCCAGCAGTTTGGGCGGCACAGATACGCAGTATTTT
>TRBJ2-3|.|.|TRBV10-3
CAIRDPGRGSTDTQYF
TGTGCCATCAGGGATCCAGGCCGCGGGAGCACAGATACGCAGTATTTT
>TRBJ2-2|TRBD1|.|TRBV6-6
CASSFGTGAGELFF
TGTGCCAGCAGTTTCGGGACAGGCGCCGGGGAGCTGTTTTTT
>TRBJ1-1|.|.|TRBV19
CASSMRGNTEAFF
TGTGCCAGTAGTATGCGGGGGAACACTGAAGCTTTCTTT
>TRBJ1-1|.|.|TRBV28
CASSLHSSNTEAFF
TGTGCCAGCAGTTTGCACAGTTCGAACACTGAAGCTTTCTTT
>TRBJ2-1|.|.|TRBV5-1
CASSISGTGVRNEQFF
TGCGCCAGCAGCATTTCCGGGACTGGAGTTCGAAATGAGCAGTTCTTC
>TRBJ1-2|.|.|TRBV18
CASSPTTGSLGNYGYTF
TGTGCCAGCTCACCGACTACCGGGTCTTTAGGCAACTATGGCTACACCTTC
>TRBJ2-1|.|.|TRBV7-2
CASSLGYKQFF
TGTGCCAGCAGCTTAGGGTACAAGCAGTTCTTC
>TRBJ2-1|TRBD1|.|TRBV18
CASSPDLTGEQFF
TGTGCCAGCTCACCGGACCTGACAGGGGAGCAGTTCTTC
>TRBJ1-1|.|once|TRBV5-1
CASSLRGGTTEAFF
TGCGCCAGCAGCTTGCGCGGGGGCACCACTGAAGCTTTCTTT
>TRBJ2-2|.|.|TRBV6-1
CASSETARRISTGELFF
TGTGCCAGCAGTGAAACCGCACGGAGGATCAGCACCGGGGAGCTGTTTTTT
>TRBJ2-7|.|few|TRBV10-3
CAISERRNEQYF
TGTGCCATCAGTGAAAGGCGAAACGAGCAGTACTTC
>TRBJ2-7|.|.|TRBV5-1
CASSLEGSSYEQYF
TGCGCCAGCAGCTTGGAGGGGAGCTCCTACGAGCAGTACTTC
>TRBJ1-1|TRBD1|.|TRBV6-1
CASSLTGGDTEAFF
TGTGCCAGTTCTTTGACAGGGGGCGACACTGAAGCTTTCTTT
>TRBJ2-7|.|.|TRBV6-1
CASRPGVGRSYEQYF
TGTGCCAGCAGGCCGGGGGTAGGGAGATCCTACGAGCAGTACTTC
>TRBJ1-1|TRBD1|.|TRBV10-3
CAISEQGDTEAFF
TGTGCCATCAGTGAACAGGGGGACACTGAAGCTTTCTTT
>TRBJ1-2|.|.|TRBV28
CASSFFSRGDYGYTF
TGTGCCAGCAGTTTTTTTAGCAGGGGAGACTATGGCTACACCTTC
>TRBJ2-1|.|.|TRBV7-6
CASSLGQGLSYNEQFF
TGTGCCAGCAGCTTAGGGCAGGGCCTCTCCTACAATGAGCAGTTCTTC
>TRBJ1-2|TRBD1|.|TRBV6-1
CASSSSDRAGYTF
TGTGCCAGCAGTTCCTCGGACAGGGCCGGCTACACCTTC
>TRBJ1-1|.|.|TRBV27
CASSYRVGTEAFF
TGTGCCAGCAGTTACAGGGTAGGCACTGAAGCTTTCTTT
>TRBJ1-1|.|.|TRBV5-1
CASRDRLGEAFF
TGCGCCAGCAGAGACAGGTTGGGGGAAGCTTTCTTT
>TRBJ2-7|.|.|TRBV6-1
CASRSPRGLRGEQYF
TGTGCCAGCAGATCGCCCAGGGGCCTTAGGGGCGAGCAGTACTTC
>TRBJ2-7|.|.|TRBV6-1
CASSDLTVGEQYF
TGTGCCAGCAGTGACCTAACCGTCGGCGAGCAGTACTTC
>TRBJ2-5|TRBD2|.|TRBV5-1
CASSPRTSGRMAETQYF
TGCGCCAGCAGCCCTCGGACTAGCGGGAGGATGGCAGAGACCCAGTACTTC
>TRBJ1-1|.|.|TRBV7-2
CASSSDLMNTEAFF
TGTGCCAGCAGCTCGGACCTCATGAACACTGAAGCTTTCTTT
>TRBJ1-4|.|.|TRBV6-1
CASSGLVREKLFF
TGTGCCAGCAGTGGGTTAGTGCGTGAAAAACTGTTTTTT
>TRBJ1-5|.|.|TRBV28
CASRPASNQPQHF
TGTGCCAGCCGCCCGGCTAGCAATCAGCCCCAGCATTTT
>TRBJ1-3|.|.|TRBV28
CASSSGAVGGNTIYF
TGTGCCAGCAGTTCTGGGGCGGTGGGCGGAAACACCATATATTTT
>TRBJ2-2|TRBD1|.|TRBV28
CASSSLGQGRTGELFF
TGTGCCAGCAGCTCCCTAGGACAGGGAAGAACCGGGGAGCTGTTTTTT
>TRBJ1-1|.|.|TRBV27
CASSLGPDTEAFF
TGTGCCAGCAGTTTAGGCCCGGACACTGAAGCTTTCTTT
>TRBJ2-3|TRBD2|.|TRBV7-9
CASSLRGIDTDTQYF
TGTGCCAGCAGCCTGCGGGGGATTGACACAGATACGCAGTATTTT
>TRBJ1-6|.|once|TRBV28
CASSPSRGDNSPLHF
TGTGCCAGCAGTCCTTCTAGGGGGGACAATTCACCCCTCCACTTT
>TRBJ2-7|.|.|TRBV6-1
CASSHLEGYEQYF
TGTGCCAGCAGTCACCTAGAAGGCTACGAGCAGTACTTC
>TRBJ1-2|TRBD1|.|TRBV5-1
CASSSRQGEGGYTF
TGCGCCAGCAGCTCGCGACAGGGCGAAGGAGGCTACACCTTC
>TRBJ1-1|.|.|TRBV7-8
CASSLRQLTEAFF
TGTGCCAGCAGCCTTCGACAGCTCACTGAAGCTTTCTTT
>TRBJ1-2|TRBD1|.|TRBV5-1
CASSSKPGTGRQGYTF
TGCGCCAGCAGCTCCAAACCCGGGACAGGGAGACAAGGCTACACCTTC
>TRBJ2-7|.|.|TRBV10-2
CASSRGGHNYEQYF
TGCGCCAGCAGCCGAGGGGGGCACAACTACGAGCAGTACTTC
>TRBJ2-3|.|.|TRBV5-1
CASSLDGLSTDTQYF
TGCGCCAGCAGCTTGGACGGTTTAAGCACAGATACGCAGTATTTT
>TRBJ1-1|.|.|TRBV11-3
CASIDWHTEAFF
TGTGCCAGCATCGACTGGCATACGGAAGCTTTCTTT